These 8 T cell receptor beta chains share one sample of origin, sequenced in a study of shared clonotypes between healthy human individuals. The data were produced by immunoSEQ multiplex PCR, yet TCRdb's version contains in-frame clones alone and is incomplete. The table shows just over 2,000,000 clones, with roughly 95% occurring only once. Sequenced input: naive CD4+ T cells sorted from blood. The subset: CD45RA+ positively selected. These receptors were obtained from a man younger than 30 in good health.

This clone was seen once. The rearrangement uses TRBV2 and TRBJ2-2, with 7 positions matching TRBD1. Germline lookup yields CDR1 SNHLY and CDR2 FYNNEI. The CDR3 loop spans 15 amino acids. V shed 5 bases, J shed 6 bases, and the junction held 9 bases outside the gene matches. As DNA, the CDR3 is TGTGCCAGCAGTTTATTAACAGGGGTTCCCGGGGAGCTGTTTTTT. It yields the protein CASSLLTGVPGELFF.

The chain is built from TRBV7-6 and TRBJ1-3; D uncertain. Germline V gives CDR1 SGHVS, CDR2 FNYEAQ. This CDR3 has 14 amino acids. The V gene lost 4 bases and the J gene lost 2 bases, with 9 bases spanning the gap. The CDR3 region is CASSSLRAGNTIYF. The CDR3 bases are TGTGCCAGCAGCTCTCTGCGGGCTGGAAACACCATATATTTT.

The CDR3: CASSQGAGQGIRGYTF. Here the CDR3 DNA reads TGCGCCAGCAGCCAAGGGGCGGGACAGGGGATTCGGGGCTACACCTTC. The rearrangement uses TRBV4-1 and TRBJ1-2; 10 positions match TRBD1. The ends lost 1 base at V and 8 bases at J; junction bases unmatched: 10. The CDR3 is made up of 16 amino acids. CDR1 and CDR2 from the germline V gene are MGHRA and YSYEKL.

The chain recombines TRBV5-1 with TRBJ1-6; no reliable D call. The CDR3 covers 16 residues. The germline V gene has CDR1 SGHRS and CDR2 YFSETQ. Deletions cut 4 bases from V and 7 bases from J, with 18 bases between. The CDR3 is CASSPGSYGRNSPLHF. The CDR3 bases are TGCGCCAGCAGCCCCGGGTCATACGGTAGGAATTCACCCCTCCACTTT.

The V gene is TRBV18, the J gene TRBJ2-7, with D tentatively TRBD1 (5 bases). The CDR3 length is 13 residues. Per the germline V gene, CDR1 is KGHSH and CDR2 is LQKENI. V lost 4 bases and J lost 9, with 16 bases in between. The CDR3 sequence is CASSQDQGNGQYF. The CDR3 bases are TGTGCCAGCTCACAAGACCAGGGTAACGGGCAGTACTTC. The full variable domain, rest sourced from reference TRBV18 and TRBJ2-7, is NAGVMQNPRHLVRRRGQEARLRCSPMKGHSHVYWYRQLPEEGLKFMVYLQKENIIDESGMPKERFSAEFPKEGPSILRIQQVVRGDSAAYFCASSQDQGNGQYFGPGTRLTVT.

The rearrangement uses TRBV12-5 and TRBJ2-7; 7 nucleotides match TRBD2. The CDR3 runs to 16 residues. Germline V gene data show CDR1 as LGHNT and CDR2 as FRNRAP. V shed 0 bases, J shed 0 bases, and the junction held 5 bases outside the gene matches. The CDR3 sequence is CASGLVRPSGSYEQYF. CDR3 in DNA: TGTGCTAGTGGTTTGGTACGGCCTAGCGGCTCCTACGAGCAGTACTTC.

The gene calls are TRBV5-6 and TRBJ1-5, with 8 bases that match TRBD1. Germline V lookup: CDR1 SGHDT, CDR2 YYEEEE. The CDR3 runs to 15 residues. V gave up 1 base and J gave up 5 bases; unmatched junction bases: 5. The CDR3 DNA follows: TGTGCCAGCAGCTTGCGGCAGGGGGCCGATCAGCCCCAGCATTTT. Residues: CASSLRQGADQPQHF.

The sample holds a few counts of this clone. This sequence joins TRBV18 and TRBJ2-7; D possibly corresponds to TRBD1 (6 bases). This CDR3 spans 11 amino acids. CDR1 KGHSH and CDR2 LQKENI come from the germline V gene. The V end lost 4 bases, the J end lost 5 bases, and 6 bases lay between the germline ends. The CDR3 spells CASSQGDEQYF. In DNA form, the CDR3 reads TGTGCCAGCTCACAGGGGGACGAGCAGTACTTC.